This passage covers 13 T cell receptor beta chains from one sample sequenced in a study of post-analysis software for immune sequencing data. Unique-molecular-identifier-tagged TCR beta cDNA libraries were used. TCRdb passed the PCR reads through MiXCR, listing each CDR3 protein once. Of about 430,000 distinct CDR3 sequences in the sample, approximately 39% were seen once. The study, taken as a whole, reports: The five TRBV segments detected at higher frequency in patients than in controls included TRBV5-6, TRBV5-1 and TRBV20-1.

Antigens of these TCRs are unknown. What was sequenced was blood. The receptors stem from a girl aged 2 to 9 with multiple sclerosis.

The chain combines TRBV29-1 with TRBJ2-1, with TRBD2 matching over 7 bases. Germline-derived CDR1 and CDR2 are SQVTM and ANQGSEA. V lost 1 base to trimming and J lost 4 bases; unmatched junction nucleotides: 22. The CDR3 extends over 20 amino acids. The CDR3 nucleotides read TGCAGCGTTGAAGTCCTAGGCTCGGTAGCGGGCACCTATCAGTACAATGAGCAGTTCTTC. It encodes CSVEVLGSVAGTYQYNEQFF.

At least ten counts were recorded for this clonotype. The gene calls are TRBV29-1 and TRBJ2-1, with D perhaps TRBD2 (5 bases). Germline V gene data show CDR1 as SQVTM and CDR2 as ANQGSEA. The CDR3 contains 14 residues. The V end lost 1 base, the J end lost 7 bases, and 14 bases lay between the germline ends. In nucleotides, the CDR3 is TGCAGCGTTGAAGTTTATACGAGAGGGAATGAGCAGTTCTTC. The encoded protein is CSVEVYTRGNEQFF.

This sequence joins TRBV5-4 and TRBJ2-5, with a tentative D call TRBD2 (5 bases). The V gene's germline CDR1 is SGHNT and CDR2 YYREEE (reference sequence). With 4 bases removed from V and 5 bases from J, the gap between germline ends came to 18 bases. The CDR3 contains 15 residues. CDR3 loop: CASSAAGVKTETQYF. As DNA, the CDR3 is TGTGCCAGCAGCGCCGCCGGGGTAAAGACGGAGACCCAGTACTTC.

The chain is built from TRBV29-1 and TRBJ2-1; D gene uncertain. Per germline, CDR1 SQVTM and CDR2 ANQGSEA. V was cut by 7 bases and J by 6 bases, with 13 bases left in between. The CDR3 length is 12 residues. The CDR3 nucleotides are TGCAGCGCTGGACCATTCGCCAATGAGCAGTTCTTC. It yields the protein CSAGPFANEQFF.

This clonotype was detected once. This chain links TRBV4-1 with TRBJ2-3, with 8 positions matching TRBD2. Germline-derived CDR1 and CDR2 are MGHRA and YSYEKL. Germline trimming cut 4 bases from V and 3 bases from J; bases unmatched to any gene: 21. The CDR3 contains 20 residues. CDR3 loop: CASSPFLRAGGATSTDTQYF. CDR3 nucleotide sequence: TGCGCCAGCAGCCCTTTTCTCAGGGCCGGGGGGGCTACGAGTACAGATACGCAGTATTTT.

The V gene is TRBV15, the J gene TRBJ2-5, with D tentatively TRBD2 (6 bases). The CDR3 is made up of 16 amino acids. The ends were cut back, 0 bases at V and 2 bases at J, with 13 bases in the middle. Germline values: CDR1 LNHNV, CDR2 YYDKDF (reference sequence). CDR3 coding DNA: TGTGCCACCAGCAGAGACCAGACTAGAGGGCAAGAGACCCAGTACTTC. This translates into CATSRDQTRGQETQYF.

This clonotype appeared once. The rearrangement joins TRBV5-1 to TRBJ2-1; 10 bases map to TRBD1. The germline V gene encodes CDR1 SGHRS and CDR2 YFSETQ. The ends lost 4 bases at V and 4 bases at J; junction bases unmatched: 8. The CDR3 has 16 amino acids. Written as DNA, the CDR3 is TGCGCCAGCAGCATCTCCGACAGGGGGCATTACAATGAGCAGTTCTTC. Amino acids: CASSISDRGHYNEQFF. The whole variable domain, remainder taken from reference TRBV5-1 and TRBJ2-1, is KAGVTQTPRYLIKTRGQQVTLSCSPISGHRSVSWYQQTPGQGLQFLFEYFSETQRNKGNFPGRFSGRQFSNSRSEMNVSTLELGDSALYLCASSISDRGHYNEQFFGPGTRLTVL.

The V and J genes are TRBV5-5 and TRBJ2-1; TRBD1 agrees at 10 bases. Germline CDR1 and CDR2: SGHKS and YYEKEE (reference sequence). The CDR3 is made up of 17 amino acids. Trimming removed 0 bases from V and 3 bases from J; junction bases left unmatched: 6. The CDR3 DNA follows: TGTGCCAGCAGCTTGGGAAGGGGGACAGGGGTCTACAATGAGCAGTTCTTC. Encoded protein: CASSLGRGTGVYNEQFF.

This clonotype has just a few counts. The chain links TRBV20-1 to TRBJ2-1; tentatively, D is TRBD1 (5 bases). V dropped 0 bases and J dropped 0 bases, with 15 bases sitting between them. This CDR3 has 17 amino acids. The V gene's germline CDR1 is DFQATT and CDR2 SNEGSKA (reference sequence). The CDR3: CSARDGAQPLSYNEQFF. Written as DNA, the CDR3 is TGCAGTGCTAGAGATGGGGCCCAGCCTCTCTCCTACAATGAGCAGTTCTTC.

This clonotype appeared a few times. The chain is built from TRBV4-1 and TRBJ2-5; D tentatively reads TRBD1 or TRBD2 (5 bases each). The V and J ends lost 3 bases and 3 bases respectively, with 17 bases between them. The CDR3 sequence is 16 residues long. Germline values: CDR1 MGHRA, CDR2 YSYEKL. The CDR3 nucleotides are TGCGCCAGCAGCCATAAGCGCCGGGACCAAAAAGAGACCCAGTACTTC. Its translation: CASSHKRRDQKETQYF.

The chain carries TRBV20-1 and TRBJ1-6, with 9 bases fitting TRBD1. This CDR3 spans 13 amino acids. Germline CDR1 and CDR2: DFQATT and SNEGSKA (reference sequence). The V segment lost 6 bases and the J segment 10 bases; nucleotides outside the gene matches: 7. The CDR3 bases are TGCAGTGCAACCCAGGGACAGGGCTCACCCCTCCACTTT. Protein sequence: CSATQGQGSPLHF.

The chain joins TRBV4-2 to TRBJ2-1; perhaps TRBD2 as D (5 bases). Germline CDR1 is LGHNA and CDR2 is YNFKEQ. Trimming removed 2 bases from V and 8 bases from J, with 22 bases in between. CDR3 length equals 17 residues. CDR3 amino acids: CASSQLTGVRSGDEQFF. The CDR3 region has the DNA TGTGCCAGCAGCCAACTAACCGGGGTGAGGTCGGGCGATGAGCAGTTCTTC.

The genes are TRBV28 and TRBJ1-6; TRBD1 matches 8 bases. V trimming: 5 bases; J trimming: 5 bases; junction bases outside the gene matches: 8. This CDR3 contains 16 residues. In germline, CDR1 is MDHEN, CDR2 SYDVKM. The CDR3 DNA reads as TGTGCCAGCAGTCCGGTCCGGGGACAGGATAATTCACCCCTCCACTTT. Protein sequence: CASSPVRGQDNSPLHF.